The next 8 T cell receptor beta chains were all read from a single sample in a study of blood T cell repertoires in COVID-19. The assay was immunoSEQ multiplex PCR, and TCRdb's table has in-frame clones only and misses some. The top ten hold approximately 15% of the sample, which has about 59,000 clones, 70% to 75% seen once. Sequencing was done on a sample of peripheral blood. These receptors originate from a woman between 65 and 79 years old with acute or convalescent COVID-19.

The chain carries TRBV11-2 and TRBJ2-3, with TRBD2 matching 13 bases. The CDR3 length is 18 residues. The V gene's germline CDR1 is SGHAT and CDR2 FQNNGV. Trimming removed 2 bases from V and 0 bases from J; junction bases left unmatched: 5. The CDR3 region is CASSLRLAGGPSTDTQYF. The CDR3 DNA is TGTGCCAGCAGCTTAAGACTAGCGGGGGGCCCAAGCACAGATACGCAGTATTTT.

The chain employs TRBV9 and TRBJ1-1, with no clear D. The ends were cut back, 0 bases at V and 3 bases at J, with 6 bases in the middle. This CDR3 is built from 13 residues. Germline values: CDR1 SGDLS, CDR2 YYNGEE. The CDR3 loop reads CASSVVPDTEAFF. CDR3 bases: TGTGCCAGCAGCGTAGTGCCAGACACTGAAGCTTTCTTT.

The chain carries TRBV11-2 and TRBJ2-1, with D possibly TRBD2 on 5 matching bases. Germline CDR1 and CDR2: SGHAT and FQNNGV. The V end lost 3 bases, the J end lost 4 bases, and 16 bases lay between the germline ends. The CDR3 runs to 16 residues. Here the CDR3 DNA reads TGTGCCAGCAGCTTTAGTATAGCGATAGCTTACAATGAGCAGTTCTTC. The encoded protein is CASSFSIAIAYNEQFF.

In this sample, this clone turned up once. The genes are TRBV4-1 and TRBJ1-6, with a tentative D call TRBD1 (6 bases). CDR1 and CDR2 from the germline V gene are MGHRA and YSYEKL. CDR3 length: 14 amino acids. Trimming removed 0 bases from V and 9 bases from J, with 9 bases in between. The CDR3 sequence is CASSQEGGGSPLHF. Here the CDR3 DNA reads TGCGCCAGCAGCCAAGAAGGGGGGGGTTCACCCCTCCACTTT.

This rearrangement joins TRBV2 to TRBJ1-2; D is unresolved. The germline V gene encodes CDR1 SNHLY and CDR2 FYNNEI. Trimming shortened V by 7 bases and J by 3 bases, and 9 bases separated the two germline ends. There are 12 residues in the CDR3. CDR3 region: CASTWADYGYTF. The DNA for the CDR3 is TGTGCCAGCACGTGGGCCGACTATGGCTACACCTTC.

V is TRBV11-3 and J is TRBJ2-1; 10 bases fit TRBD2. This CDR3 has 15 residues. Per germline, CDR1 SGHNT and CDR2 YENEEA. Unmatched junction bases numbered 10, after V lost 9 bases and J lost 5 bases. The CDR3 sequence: CASSEAGGNHNEQFF. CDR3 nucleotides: TGTGCCAGTTCTGAAGCGGGGGGGAATCACAATGAGCAGTTCTTC. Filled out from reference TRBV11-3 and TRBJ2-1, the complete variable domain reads EAGVVQSPRYKIIEKKQPVAFWCNPISGHNTLYWYLQNLGQGPELLIRYENEEAVDDSQLPKDRFSAERLKGVDSTLKIQPAELGDSAVYLCASSEAGGNHNEQFFGPGTRLTVL.

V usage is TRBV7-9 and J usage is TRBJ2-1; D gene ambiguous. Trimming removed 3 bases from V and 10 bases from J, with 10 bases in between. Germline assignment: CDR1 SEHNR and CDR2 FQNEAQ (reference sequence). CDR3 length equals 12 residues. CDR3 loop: CASSLADREQFF. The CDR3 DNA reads TGTGCCAGCAGCTTGGCGGATCGAGAGCAGTTCTTC.

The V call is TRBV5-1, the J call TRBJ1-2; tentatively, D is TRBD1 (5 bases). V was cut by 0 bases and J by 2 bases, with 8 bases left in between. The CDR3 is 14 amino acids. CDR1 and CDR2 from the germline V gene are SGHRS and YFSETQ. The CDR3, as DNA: TGCGCCAGCAGCTTGGCGACAGAGAACTATGGCTACACCTTC. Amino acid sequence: CASSLATENYGYTF. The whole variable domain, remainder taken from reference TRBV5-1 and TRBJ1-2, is KAGVTQTPRYLIKTRGQQVTLSCSPISGHRSVSWYQQTPGQGLQFLFEYFSETQRNKGNFPGRFSGRQFSNSRSEMNVSTLELGDSALYLCASSLATENYGYTFGSGTRLTVV.